One sample yielded the 27 T cell receptor beta chains listed below, sequenced in a study of blood T cells in healthy people across ages. Sample-barcoded 5' priming and a J-beta primer mix drove a second PCR of roughly 6 to 12 cycles. TCRdb ran MiXCR on the 5' RACE reads and lists one entry per CDR3 protein. The repertoire holds about 1,400,000 distinct CDR3 sequences, with approximately 40% as singletons. The sequenced sample was blood. The receptors were sampled from a woman aged 18-29 years in good health.

This clonotype was recorded only once. This chain joins TRBV28 and TRBJ2-2; D gene ambiguous. Germline V lookup: CDR1 MDHEN, CDR2 SYDVKM. V lost 10 bases to trimming and J lost 0 bases, with 9 bases between them. The CDR3 loop spans 13 amino acids. This chain's CDR3 is CANLHPNTGELFF. CDR3 DNA: TGTGCCAACCTACACCCGAACACCGGGGAGCTGTTTTTT.

The V call is TRBV6-1, the J call TRBJ1-4; 7 positions agree with TRBD1. Germline loops: CDR1 MNHNS, CDR2 SASEGT. With 7 bases clipped from V and 5 bases from J, the junction kept 7 bases outside the gene matches. The CDR3 runs 14 residues. DNA for the CDR3: TGTGCCAGCACCGTGGGACAGTCGAATGAAAAACTGTTTTTT. This gives the protein CASTVGQSNEKLFF.

The chain is built from TRBV29-1 and TRBJ1-1; TRBD1 might be the D (5 bases). Germline-derived CDR1 and CDR2 are SQVTM and ANQGSEA. V dropped 1 base and J dropped 3 bases, with 15 bases sitting between them. CDR3 size: 15 residues. CDR3 amino acids: CSVEALGGTDTEAFF. The CDR3 coding sequence is TGCAGCGTTGAAGCCCTCGGGGGGACGGACACTGAAGCTTTCTTT.

CDR3 residues: CASSPGWQGASEQYF. Written as DNA, the CDR3 is TGCGCCAGCAGCCCCGGCTGGCAGGGGGCTTCCGAGCAGTACTTC. The V and J genes are TRBV4-1 and TRBJ2-7, with TRBD1 matching 8 bases. The germline V gene encodes CDR1 MGHRA and CDR2 YSYEKL. Germline trimming cut 4 bases from V and 6 bases from J; bases unmatched to any gene: 11. The CDR3 is 15 residues long.

V usage is TRBV2 and J usage is TRBJ2-5; TRBD2 aligns across 9 bases. The J call may be mistaken, given a closer DNA end match to TRBJ2-1. This CDR3 is built from 16 residues. Germline V gives CDR1 SNHLY, CDR2 FYNNEI. The CDR3 DNA sequence: TGTGCCAGCAGTGAATGGGGTGGGACTAGCCAAGAGACCCAGTTCTTC. Amino acid sequence: CASSEWGGTSQETQFF.

Many counts were recorded for this clonotype. The V gene is TRBV4-1, the J gene TRBJ2-1; 9 positions agree with TRBD2. The germline V gene encodes CDR1 MGHRA and CDR2 YSYEKL. This CDR3 comprises 20 residues. V trimming: 4 bases; J trimming: 0 bases; junction bases outside the gene matches: 16. The CDR3 loop is CASSPRPLDSGGLSYNEQFF. The CDR3 DNA sequence: TGCGCCAGCAGCCCACGCCCTCTGGATAGCGGGGGCCTCTCCTACAATGAGCAGTTCTTC.

This clonotype was detected only a few times. This chain joins TRBV3-1 and TRBJ2-4; TRBD1 matches 8 bases. The J call may be wrong; the DNA end is better matched by TRBJ2-7. CDR1 is LGHDT, CDR2 YNNKEL, per germline (reference sequence). This CDR3 spans 14 amino acids. The CDR3 protein is CASSQPGTGYEQYF. CDR3 DNA sequence: TGTGCCAGCAGCCAGCCCGGGACAGGCTACGAGCAGTACTTC.

Comment on this clonotype: One junction end does not reproduce the germline sequence, and a read error may be involved. V gene TRBV3-1 combines with J gene TRBJ1-5; D is unresolved. Germline loops: CDR1 LGHDT, CDR2 YNNKEL (reference sequence). The CDR3 is made up of 13 amino acids. CDR3 DNA: TGTGCCAGCAGCCAAGGGCACGATCAGCCCCTGCATTTT. Its protein is CASSQGHDQPLHF.

This chain connects TRBV20-1 to TRBJ2-1; tentative D call: TRBD2 (6 bases). The J call could be wrong; TRBJ2-7 is a better fit for the DNA end. The CDR3 runs 15 residues. Per germline, CDR1 DFQATT and CDR2 SNEGSKA (reference sequence). The CDR3 loop is CSAREEGASYNEQYF. The CDR3 DNA is TGCAGTGCTAGAGAGGAGGGAGCCTCCTACAATGAGCAGTACTTC.

This clonotype occurred many times. This chain uses TRBV5-1 with TRBJ2-3; D call uncertain. V was cut by 6 bases and J by 6 bases, with 5 bases left in between. The length of the CDR3 is 10 residues. Germline CDR1 is SGHRS and CDR2 is YFSETQ. CDR3 amino acids: CASTGDTQYF. CDR3 in DNA: TGCGCCAGCACCGGCGATACGCAGTATTTT.

A few counts support this clonotype. The V and J genes are TRBV12-5 and TRBJ2-3, with D perhaps given as TRBD1 or TRBD2 (5 bases each). Germline CDR1 is LGHNT and CDR2 is FRNRAP. This CDR3 spans 17 amino acids. V lost 2 bases and J lost 6, with 21 bases in between. As DNA, the CDR3 is TGTGCTAGTGGTTTGCCCACGGGACCCGGGTTCGTGGATACGCAGTATTTT. Encoded protein: CASGLPTGPGFVDTQYF. The full variable domain, in which reference TRBV12-5 and TRBJ2-3 provide the parts outside the CDR3, is DARVTQTPRHKVTEMGQEVTMRCQPILGHNTVFWYRQTMMQGLELLAYFRNRAPLDDSGMPKDRFSAEMPDATLATLKIQPSEPRDSAVYFCASGLPTGPGFVDTQYFGPGTRLTVL.

V gene TRBV5-1 combines with J gene TRBJ1-2; D uncertain. This CDR3 is 16 amino acids long. CDR1 is SGHRS and CDR2 is YFSETQ in the germline V gene. V lost 4 bases, J lost 3 bases, and 19 bases lay in between. The CDR3 nucleotides are TGCGCCAGCAGCCAAGAGCCGGGCCTAGGCGACTATGGCTACACCTTC. Its protein product is CASSQEPGLGDYGYTF.

This clonotype appeared a few times. The chain couples TRBV2 to TRBJ2-1; D is possibly TRBD2 (5 bases). The CDR3 has 15 residues. V shed 6 bases and J shed 4 bases, with 16 bases lying between them. Germline V gives CDR1 SNHLY, CDR2 FYNNEI. The CDR3 loop reads CASSADGVEYNEQFF. The CDR3 region has the DNA TGTGCCAGCAGCGCCGACGGGGTGGAATACAATGAGCAGTTCTTC. The whole variable domain, filled in from reference TRBV2 and TRBJ2-1, reads EPEVTQTPSHQVTQMGQEVILRCVPISNHLYFYWYRQILGQKVEFLVSFYNNEISEKSEIFDDQFSVERPDGSNFTLKIRSTKLEDSAMYFCASSADGVEYNEQFFGPGTRLTVL.

The V call is TRBV2, the J call TRBJ2-3; D remains unclear. V lost 7 bases, J lost 12 bases, and 20 bases lay in between. There are 13 residues in the CDR3. Germline CDR1 and CDR2: SNHLY and FYNNEI. The CDR3: CASTPVMDHHQYF. The CDR3 DNA sequence: TGTGCCAGCACCCCCGTGATGGACCACCATCAGTATTTT.

The chain joins TRBV11-2 to TRBJ2-4; no firm D call. Per the germline V gene, CDR1 is SGHAT and CDR2 is FQNNGV. V was pared by 1 base and J by 0 bases, with 19 bases between. This CDR3 comprises 19 residues. CDR3 region: CASSLGWAGNVLAKNIQYF. The CDR3 DNA reads as TGTGCCAGCAGCTTAGGGTGGGCAGGAAATGTGCTAGCCAAAAACATTCAGTACTTC.

The gene calls are TRBV7-2 and TRBJ2-1; D might be TRBD2 (6 bases). The CDR3 runs to 14 residues. CDR1 SGHTA and CDR2 FQGNSA come from the germline V gene. V lost 5 bases, J lost 7 bases, and 15 bases lay in between. The CDR3 sequence is CASSPRRDKNEQFF. In nucleotides, the CDR3 is TGTGCCAGCAGCCCAAGGCGGGATAAAAATGAGCAGTTCTTC.

The V and J genes are TRBV20-1 and TRBJ2-7, with TRBD2 matching over 7 bases. CDR1 and CDR2 from the germline V gene are DFQATT and SNEGSKA (reference sequence). The CDR3 runs 16 residues. V gave up 1 base and J gave up 1 base; unmatched junction bases: 10. Written as DNA, the CDR3 is TGCAGTGCTAGAGCGCGGTGGGGGGGGTGGTCCTACGAGCAGTACTTC. It codes for CSARARWGGWSYEQYF.

This chain connects TRBV30 to TRBJ2-1; D call uncertain. Trimming took off 0 bases at V and 4 bases at J, with 10 bases between the two ends. Germline V lookup: CDR1 GTSNPN, CDR2 SVGIG (reference sequence). CDR3 size: 14 residues. CDR3 sequence: CAWSVNAGYNEQFF. The CDR3 DNA follows: TGTGCCTGGAGTGTAAACGCCGGGTACAATGAGCAGTTCTTC.

The V and J genes are TRBV28 and TRBJ2-7, with TRBD2 matching 8 bases. This CDR3 contains 16 residues. With V trimmed by 2 bases and J by 3 bases, 9 bases remained unmatched. The germline gives CDR1 MDHEN, CDR2 SYDVKM. This CDR3 reads CASSLISGLGNYEQYF. DNA for the CDR3: TGTGCCAGCAGTTTAATTTCGGGACTAGGGAACTACGAGCAGTACTTC.

This clonotype was counted between two and nine times. This rearrangement joins TRBV6-2 or TRBV6-3 to TRBJ2-4, with D maybe TRBD2 (6 bases). The V end was cut by 7 bases, the J end by 14 bases, with 24 bases between. The length of the CDR3 is 14 residues. The germline CDR1 and CDR2 sequences are MNHEY and SVGEGT. The CDR3 here is CASTQANQGGAEYF. The DNA of the CDR3 is TGTGCCAGCACCCAGGCGAACCAGGGCGGGGCGGAGTACTTC.

This chain's CDR3 is CASVADSDTQYF. As DNA, the CDR3 is TGTGCCAGCGTGGCAGATTCAGATACGCAGTATTTT. The V and J genes are TRBV7-2 and TRBJ2-3; D gene uncertain. The CDR3 covers 12 residues. The V end was cut by 8 bases, the J end by 4 bases, with 10 bases between. CDR1 and CDR2 from the germline V gene are SGHTA and FQGNSA.

V and J are TRBV29-1 and TRBJ1-1; tentative D call: TRBD1 (5 bases). There are 14 residues in the CDR3. Germline V gene data show CDR1 as SQVTM and CDR2 as ANQGSEA. The V end lost 0 bases, the J end lost 6 bases, and 14 bases lay between the germline ends. CDR3 DNA: TGCAGCGTTGAAGATCCTTTAAGGGGCCCTGAAGCTTTCTTT. It translates to CSVEDPLRGPEAFF.

This clonotype was counted only a few times. The chain carries TRBV20-1 and TRBJ2-7; TRBD2 matches 9 bases. The CDR3 contains 17 residues. The trim removed 1 base at V and 3 bases at J, leaving 13 bases unmatched. Germline-derived CDR1 and CDR2 are DFQATT and SNEGSKA (reference sequence). DNA of the CDR3: TGCAGTGCTAGAGTCGCGCGGGGGGGCCAAGCTCTCTACGAGCAGTACTTC. It translates to CSARVARGGQALYEQYF.

A remark on this clonotype: A much larger clone differs from this one at a single base, so this may be a read error. The chain couples TRBV12-3 or TRBV12-4 to TRBJ2-3; 9 positions agree with TRBD1. The CDR3 extends over 13 amino acids. This CDR3 is CASSTGGTDTEYF. The CDR3 region has the DNA TGTGCCAGCAGTACAGGGGGCACAGATACGGAGTATTTT.

This clonotype was seen a few times. The chain links TRBV5-1 to TRBJ2-5; 12 bases are shared with TRBD1. Looked up from germline, CDR1 is SGHRS and CDR2 is YFSETQ. The length of the CDR3 is 17 residues. The V gene end was trimmed by 0 bases and the J gene end by 11 bases; junction bases not matched to a gene: 14. The CDR3 DNA is TGCGCCAGCAGCTTGGGAAAGGGACAGGGGGCTTGGGATGAGCAGTACTTC. Its protein is CASSLGKGQGAWDEQYF.

The chain links TRBV18 to TRBJ2-4; D is unresolved. The J call is uncertain, as TRBJ2-7 better fits the DNA end. The germline gives CDR1 KGHSH, CDR2 LQKENI. This CDR3 is built from 14 residues. For the CDR3, the DNA is TGTGCCAGCTCCTACAACCTTGGGGCCTACGAGCAGTACTTC. It encodes CASSYNLGAYEQYF.

Only a few counts were recorded for this clonotype. The chain uses TRBV27 and TRBJ2-1; tentatively, D is TRBD2 (6 bases). Germline CDR1 MNHEY, CDR2 SMNVEV (reference sequence). Trimming took 7 bases from V and 4 from J, leaving 17 bases between them. CDR3 length: 15 residues. This CDR3 is CASTPWGVEYNEQFF. The CDR3 nucleotides are TGTGCCAGCACCCCTTGGGGGGTTGAGTACAATGAGCAGTTCTTC.